This record covers a single T cell receptor (beta chain). The antigen is unknown. Naive CD8 cells lacked CD45RO and underwent positive selection for CCR7, leaving out terminally differentiated effector memory CD45RA+ cells. This entry comes from a study of shared clonotypes between healthy human individuals. This CDR3 contains 15 residues. Looked up from germline, CDR1 is SGHNT and CDR2 is YYREEE (reference sequence). V was pared by 2 bases and J by 1 base, with 13 bases between. TCRdb keeps only in-frame clones here, not all; method: immunoSEQ multiplex PCR. Among about 820,000 clones listed, 92% were seen once. Overall study findings and caveats: A small donor pool kept down the genetic and exposure-history diversity that was represented. Non-shared clonotypes showed lower generation probabilities than clonotypes common to all four donors. What naive subsets generally showed was a larger estimated richness than memory subsets showed.

The sequence came from a man aged 25-45 years in good health. Material: naive CD8+ T cells sorted from blood. The rearrangement links TRBV5-4 to TRBJ2-7, with D maybe TRBD2 (6 bases). In DNA form, the CDR3 reads TGTGCCAGCAGCTTTTTTACGGGAGCGTCCTACGAGCAGTACTTC. As protein: CASSFFTGASYEQYF.